The present T cell receptor (beta chain) was sequenced within a study of blood T cell repertoires in COVID-19 (dated by TCRdb to 2020 to 2021). Describing the broader study: The collaborator samples originated in the United States, Italy and Spain and spanned the acute and convalescent phases of COVID-19. Subjects who had been exposed to COVID-19, were actively infected with it, or had recovered from it provided the deeply sampled blood TCRbeta repertoires that made up the dataset. The samples were drawn from two sources: the first 160 participants of the ongoing ImmuneRACE study, and 1,000 to 1,500 subjects contributed by 6 global collaborators. The repertoires were released in a freely available public database meant as a resource for research on the immune response to SARS-CoV-2. The material from the prospective study consisted of cDNA or gDNA derived from T cells, B-cell-depleted T cells, or PBMCs. Where available, HLA class I and class II types were obtained from metadata supplied by the sample provider rather than from assay-based typing. Nearly every sample came with metadata listing a de-identified subject ID, COVID-19 status, age in years and sex. Overall study results and their limits: The quantity of clinical and demographic metadata differed by source and by participant and was supplied without curation.

Its CDR3 holds 13 amino acids, cysteine through phenylalanine. Solely the CDR3 DNA is kept, with 39 bases framed from the first base. The junction carries 13 bases between V and J, which are trimmed by 6 bases and 7 bases respectively. Enrolling through a virtual design, the prospective study's participants ranged in age from roughly 18 to 89 years and lived across roughly 24 United States geographic areas. Cohort assignment in the prospective study relied on participant-reported clinical history from a screening survey and a study questionnaire. Recovered participants in ImmuneRACE Cohort 3 were defined by two consecutive negative NP/OP PCR tests, clearance by a healthcare professional, or resolution of symptoms. In the prospective study, mobile phlebotomists collected whole blood, serum and a nasopharyngeal or oropharyngeal swab from each participant. Over an approximately 2-month period, participants in the prospective study had the option of providing additional blood draws and questionnaires. Before DNA extraction, blood samples from the prospective study were shipped at room temperature or frozen.

TCRbeta CDR3 regions were amplified from genomic DNA using the immunoSEQ Assay, a bias-controlled multiplex PCR. Processing in the source paper ran as follows. Nucleated cell counts per sample were estimated from amplification of reference gene primers within the assay. Sequence reads were collapsed and filtered to measure the absolute abundance of every unique TCRbeta CDR3 rearrangement. Productive Simpson clonality was computed per sample as the square root of Simpson's diversity index over productive rearrangements. The table comes from immuneACCESS by way of TCRdb, which keeps in-frame sequences with V and J called. Part of the clones is missing from these tables; in studies checked, under half for an unresolved V gene and the rest for unknown reasons. V, J and clone size are taken as reported in that table, and D and trimming were inferred from the DNA itself. The sample table lists about 370,000 clones, 85% to 90% of them with a count of one. The ten largest clones capture approximately 1% of the sample.

About this clone: The specificity of this receptor is unknown. Base-call qualities are not available, and no considerably larger clone is one nucleotide away.

Recombination linked TRBV12-3 or TRBV12-4 to TRBJ2-1; TRBD2 is possibly the D segment (5 matching bases). The sequenced sample was PBMCs or T cells enriched from blood (not recorded which). The receptor's source is a man younger than 30 who had recovered from COVID-19. The nucleotide sequence is given as TGTGCCAGCAGCCTCTCGGGAAGTAATGAGCAGTTCTTC. The resulting protein is CASSLSGSNEQFF.